Listed below are T cell receptor beta chains from one sample, sequenced in a study of OX40 agonist ivuxolimab in advanced cancers. Measured with immunoSEQ multiplex PCR; TCRdb has only the in-frame clones, and not every one. The repertoire holds tens of thousands of clones, with over 75% as singletons. Source: CD4+ or CD8+ T cells sorted from blood, taken in a trial of the OX40 agonist ivuxolimab. The receptors were sampled from an adult with an advanced solid tumor such as melanoma, head and neck, liver or kidney cancer. The CDR3 runs from the conserved cysteine through the conserved F or W. Fields, in order: D gene, clone size, V gene, J gene, CDR3 DNA, CDR3 protein. A D gene is named only where the DNA matches it firmly. A clone size is listed for some rows: how often the clone was seen (once, few, many), or a class if it is expanded.

TRBD2	-	TRBV6-6	TRBJ2-5	TGTGCCAGCAGGGGGACTAGCGGTGTCCAAGAGACCCAGTACTTC	CASRGTSGVQETQYF
-	-	TRBV7-6	TRBJ2-1	TGTGCCAGCAGCGCAAGTGGTAACGAGCAGTTCTTC	CASSASGNEQFF
TRBD2	-	TRBV10-2	TRBJ2-7	TGCGCCAGCAGTGAGGGTAGCGGGAGTGGGGGGTACTACGAGCAGTACTTC	CASSEGSGSGGYYEQYF
TRBD2	-	TRBV11-2	TRBJ2-1	TGTGCCAGCAGCCTCGGACTAGCGGGTAGCTATGAGCAGTTCTTC	CASSLGLAGSYEQFF
-	-	TRBV9	TRBJ1-5	TGTGCCAGCAGCCAAGGAGGGGCAGGCCAGCCCCAGCATTTT	CASSQGGAGQPQHF
-	once	TRBV6-6	TRBJ1-1	TGTGCCAGCAGTTACTCGAGTACAGGCAATGAAGCTTTCTTT	CASSYSSTGNEAFF
TRBD2	-	TRBV7-8	TRBJ2-1	TGTGCCAGCAGCCCGAGACTAGCGGGCAATGAGCAGTTCTTC	CASSPRLAGNEQFF
-	few	TRBV7-9	TRBJ2-7	TGTGCCAGCAGCTTAGATATGACAACACTTTACGAGCAGTACTTC	CASSLDMTTLYEQYF
TRBD1	-	TRBV7-2	TRBJ2-7	TGTGCCAGCAGCTGGACCGGGACAGGGGGGATACTACGGGAGCAGTACTTC	CASSWTGTGGILREQYF
-	-	TRBV29-1	TRBJ2-1	TGCAGTGCCGCTTTTAGCTCCTACAATGAGCAGTTCTTC	CSAAFSSYNEQFF
TRBD1	-	TRBV5-1	TRBJ2-7	TGCGCCAGCAGCTTGGTGACAGGGGAGATCTACGAGCAGTACTTC	CASSLVTGEIYEQYF
-	-	TRBV5-8	TRBJ2-4	TGTGCCAGCAGCTTGGTTGGTAACATTCAGTACTTC	CASSLVGNIQYF
-	-	TRBV11-2	TRBJ2-2	TGTGCCAGCAGCTTTGCACAGACGAACACCGGGGAGCTGTTTTTT	CASSFAQTNTGELFF
-	few	TRBV4-2	TRBJ2-7	TGTGCCAGCAGCCAAGAAGGGGCCTACGAGCAGTACTTC	CASSQEGAYEQYF
-	-	TRBV7-9	TRBJ2-5	TGTGCCAGCAGCGATCAAGAGACCCAGTACTTC	CASSDQETQYF
TRBD2	-	TRBV9	TRBJ2-7	TGTGCCAGCAGCTTGGGGGGGGACGGAGTTTCCTACGAGCAGTACTTC	CASSLGGDGVSYEQYF
TRBD2	-	TRBV10-3	TRBJ2-1	TGTGCCATCAGTGGACTAGCGGGAGGCCATGAGCAGTTCTTC	CAISGLAGGHEQFF
TRBD1	once	TRBV6-6	TRBJ2-1	TGTGCCAGCAGTCACGGGACAGGGTACGAGAATGAGCAGTTCTTC	CASSHGTGYENEQFF
-	-	TRBV27	TRBJ2-5	TGTGCCAGCAGTTTATTCCCCGTCCAAGAGACCCAGTACTTC	CASSLFPVQETQYF
-	-	TRBV5-4	TRBJ1-2	TGTGCCAGCAGCTTGGCCCAGTTCTATGGCTACACCTTC	CASSLAQFYGYTF
TRBD1	few	TRBV7-9	TRBJ2-5	TGTGCCAGCAGCACCACGACAGGGGGTGAGGAGACCCAGTACTTC	CASSTTTGGEETQYF
-	-	TRBV4-1	TRBJ2-7	TGCGCCAGCAGCCAACCGGACCTCCGCGGGTCCGAGCAGTACTTC	CASSQPDLRGSEQYF
-	-	TRBV7-9	TRBJ2-7	TGTGCCAGCAGCTTTATCCCGGGCGGATCCTACGAGCAGTACTTC	CASSFIPGGSYEQYF
-	-	TRBV10-3	TRBJ2-1	TGTGCCATCAAGTCAGGGGATCCTGAGCAGTTCTTC	CAIKSGDPEQFF
TRBD2	few	TRBV29-1	TRBJ2-2	TGCAGCGTTGAAACTAGCGGGACTGGGGCGGTCGGGGAGCTGTTTTTT	CSVETSGTGAVGELFF
-	-	TRBV6-5	TRBJ1-2	TGTGCCAGCAGTCGACCGACAGGAAGTTTCTATGGCTACACCTTC	CASSRPTGSFYGYTF
TRBD1	once	TRBV2	TRBJ1-6	TGTGCCAGCAGTTCAGGGGGCACCTATAATTCACCCCTCCACTTT	CASSSGGTYNSPLHF
-	-	TRBV4-3	TRBJ2-6	TGCGCCAGCAGCCAAGACGGGAGCTCTGGGGCCAACGTCCTGACTTTC	CASSQDGSSGANVLTF
-	-	TRBV7-9	TRBJ1-1	TGTGCCAGCAGCTCCCTAAGGAACACTGAAGCTTTCTTT	CASSSLRNTEAFF
-	-	TRBV7-9	TRBJ2-1	TGTGCCAGCAGCTCCCCCCGGGACAATGAGCAGTTCTTC	CASSSPRDNEQFF
-	-	TRBV5-4	TRBJ1-2	TGTGCCAGCAGCTTGGAGTGGATTACGACGGGCTACACCTTC	CASSLEWITTGYTF
-	-	TRBV19	TRBJ2-1	TGTGCCAGTAGTTCCCCCCTCGGGAGTCATTACAATGAGCAGTTCTTC	CASSSPLGSHYNEQFF
-	-	TRBV7-9	TRBJ2-3	TGTGCCAGCAGCTTAGTCGGCGGGCATAGCACAGATACGCAGTATTTT	CASSLVGGHSTDTQYF
-	-	TRBV7-8	TRBJ2-2	TGTGCCAGCAGCTTAGGGTCGGGCACCGGGGAGCTGTTTTTT	CASSLGSGTGELFF
-	-	TRBV7-9	TRBJ1-2	TGTGCCAGCCTCGAAACGGGGGGGAGTAACTATGGCTACACCTTC	CASLETGGSNYGYTF
-	-	TRBV6-6	TRBJ2-5	TGTGCCAGCACCAACGACGGGGTTGCGGGGGAGACCCAGTACTTC	CASTNDGVAGETQYF
TRBD1	-	TRBV11-3	TRBJ2-7	TGTGCCAGCAGCTTAGTGGGGACAGGAGGTCACGAGCAGTACTTC	CASSLVGTGGHEQYF
TRBD2	-	TRBV5-1	TRBJ2-7	TGCGCCAGCAGCTTGGGCCCACTAGCGGGAGGTAACGAGCAGTACTTC	CASSLGPLAGGNEQYF
TRBD2	-	TRBV27	TRBJ2-1	TGTGCCAGCAGTTTATCTAGCGGGAGGCCCCACAATGAGCAGTTCTTC	CASSLSSGRPHNEQFF
-	-	TRBV10-3	TRBJ2-1	TGTGCCATCAGTGAGTCGGGAGAGTACAATGAGCAGTTCTTC	CAISESGEYNEQFF
-	-	TRBV5-6	TRBJ2-5	TGTGCCAGCAGCTCAGGACAGACCAGCTGGGAGACCCAGTACTTC	CASSSGQTSWETQYF
-	-	TRBV6-5	TRBJ2-7	TGTGCCAGCAGCCTAAATAGCGGAGGCGTCTACGAGCAGTACTTC	CASSLNSGGVYEQYF